Reported below is one TCR beta chain. This entry comes from a study of monozygotic twins with inflammatory bowel disease. TCRdb derives one entry per CDR3 protein from the 5' RACE reads, leaving out DNA. The sample data list a few hundred thousand distinct CDR3 sequences. Germline V gene data show CDR1 as MDHEN and CDR2 as SYDVKM. This CDR3 contains 17 residues. Whole-blood RNA isolation (total RNA) proceeded without T cell sorting. The receptor was derived from a human donor with ulcerative colitis or Crohn's disease, or a healthy co-twin of an affected twin (not recorded which). The rearrangement joins TRBV28 to TRBJ1-5; as DNA is missing, the TRBD1 call by TCRdb cannot be tested. The sample was blood. CDR3 in amino acids: CASSYLPGQGADQPQHF.